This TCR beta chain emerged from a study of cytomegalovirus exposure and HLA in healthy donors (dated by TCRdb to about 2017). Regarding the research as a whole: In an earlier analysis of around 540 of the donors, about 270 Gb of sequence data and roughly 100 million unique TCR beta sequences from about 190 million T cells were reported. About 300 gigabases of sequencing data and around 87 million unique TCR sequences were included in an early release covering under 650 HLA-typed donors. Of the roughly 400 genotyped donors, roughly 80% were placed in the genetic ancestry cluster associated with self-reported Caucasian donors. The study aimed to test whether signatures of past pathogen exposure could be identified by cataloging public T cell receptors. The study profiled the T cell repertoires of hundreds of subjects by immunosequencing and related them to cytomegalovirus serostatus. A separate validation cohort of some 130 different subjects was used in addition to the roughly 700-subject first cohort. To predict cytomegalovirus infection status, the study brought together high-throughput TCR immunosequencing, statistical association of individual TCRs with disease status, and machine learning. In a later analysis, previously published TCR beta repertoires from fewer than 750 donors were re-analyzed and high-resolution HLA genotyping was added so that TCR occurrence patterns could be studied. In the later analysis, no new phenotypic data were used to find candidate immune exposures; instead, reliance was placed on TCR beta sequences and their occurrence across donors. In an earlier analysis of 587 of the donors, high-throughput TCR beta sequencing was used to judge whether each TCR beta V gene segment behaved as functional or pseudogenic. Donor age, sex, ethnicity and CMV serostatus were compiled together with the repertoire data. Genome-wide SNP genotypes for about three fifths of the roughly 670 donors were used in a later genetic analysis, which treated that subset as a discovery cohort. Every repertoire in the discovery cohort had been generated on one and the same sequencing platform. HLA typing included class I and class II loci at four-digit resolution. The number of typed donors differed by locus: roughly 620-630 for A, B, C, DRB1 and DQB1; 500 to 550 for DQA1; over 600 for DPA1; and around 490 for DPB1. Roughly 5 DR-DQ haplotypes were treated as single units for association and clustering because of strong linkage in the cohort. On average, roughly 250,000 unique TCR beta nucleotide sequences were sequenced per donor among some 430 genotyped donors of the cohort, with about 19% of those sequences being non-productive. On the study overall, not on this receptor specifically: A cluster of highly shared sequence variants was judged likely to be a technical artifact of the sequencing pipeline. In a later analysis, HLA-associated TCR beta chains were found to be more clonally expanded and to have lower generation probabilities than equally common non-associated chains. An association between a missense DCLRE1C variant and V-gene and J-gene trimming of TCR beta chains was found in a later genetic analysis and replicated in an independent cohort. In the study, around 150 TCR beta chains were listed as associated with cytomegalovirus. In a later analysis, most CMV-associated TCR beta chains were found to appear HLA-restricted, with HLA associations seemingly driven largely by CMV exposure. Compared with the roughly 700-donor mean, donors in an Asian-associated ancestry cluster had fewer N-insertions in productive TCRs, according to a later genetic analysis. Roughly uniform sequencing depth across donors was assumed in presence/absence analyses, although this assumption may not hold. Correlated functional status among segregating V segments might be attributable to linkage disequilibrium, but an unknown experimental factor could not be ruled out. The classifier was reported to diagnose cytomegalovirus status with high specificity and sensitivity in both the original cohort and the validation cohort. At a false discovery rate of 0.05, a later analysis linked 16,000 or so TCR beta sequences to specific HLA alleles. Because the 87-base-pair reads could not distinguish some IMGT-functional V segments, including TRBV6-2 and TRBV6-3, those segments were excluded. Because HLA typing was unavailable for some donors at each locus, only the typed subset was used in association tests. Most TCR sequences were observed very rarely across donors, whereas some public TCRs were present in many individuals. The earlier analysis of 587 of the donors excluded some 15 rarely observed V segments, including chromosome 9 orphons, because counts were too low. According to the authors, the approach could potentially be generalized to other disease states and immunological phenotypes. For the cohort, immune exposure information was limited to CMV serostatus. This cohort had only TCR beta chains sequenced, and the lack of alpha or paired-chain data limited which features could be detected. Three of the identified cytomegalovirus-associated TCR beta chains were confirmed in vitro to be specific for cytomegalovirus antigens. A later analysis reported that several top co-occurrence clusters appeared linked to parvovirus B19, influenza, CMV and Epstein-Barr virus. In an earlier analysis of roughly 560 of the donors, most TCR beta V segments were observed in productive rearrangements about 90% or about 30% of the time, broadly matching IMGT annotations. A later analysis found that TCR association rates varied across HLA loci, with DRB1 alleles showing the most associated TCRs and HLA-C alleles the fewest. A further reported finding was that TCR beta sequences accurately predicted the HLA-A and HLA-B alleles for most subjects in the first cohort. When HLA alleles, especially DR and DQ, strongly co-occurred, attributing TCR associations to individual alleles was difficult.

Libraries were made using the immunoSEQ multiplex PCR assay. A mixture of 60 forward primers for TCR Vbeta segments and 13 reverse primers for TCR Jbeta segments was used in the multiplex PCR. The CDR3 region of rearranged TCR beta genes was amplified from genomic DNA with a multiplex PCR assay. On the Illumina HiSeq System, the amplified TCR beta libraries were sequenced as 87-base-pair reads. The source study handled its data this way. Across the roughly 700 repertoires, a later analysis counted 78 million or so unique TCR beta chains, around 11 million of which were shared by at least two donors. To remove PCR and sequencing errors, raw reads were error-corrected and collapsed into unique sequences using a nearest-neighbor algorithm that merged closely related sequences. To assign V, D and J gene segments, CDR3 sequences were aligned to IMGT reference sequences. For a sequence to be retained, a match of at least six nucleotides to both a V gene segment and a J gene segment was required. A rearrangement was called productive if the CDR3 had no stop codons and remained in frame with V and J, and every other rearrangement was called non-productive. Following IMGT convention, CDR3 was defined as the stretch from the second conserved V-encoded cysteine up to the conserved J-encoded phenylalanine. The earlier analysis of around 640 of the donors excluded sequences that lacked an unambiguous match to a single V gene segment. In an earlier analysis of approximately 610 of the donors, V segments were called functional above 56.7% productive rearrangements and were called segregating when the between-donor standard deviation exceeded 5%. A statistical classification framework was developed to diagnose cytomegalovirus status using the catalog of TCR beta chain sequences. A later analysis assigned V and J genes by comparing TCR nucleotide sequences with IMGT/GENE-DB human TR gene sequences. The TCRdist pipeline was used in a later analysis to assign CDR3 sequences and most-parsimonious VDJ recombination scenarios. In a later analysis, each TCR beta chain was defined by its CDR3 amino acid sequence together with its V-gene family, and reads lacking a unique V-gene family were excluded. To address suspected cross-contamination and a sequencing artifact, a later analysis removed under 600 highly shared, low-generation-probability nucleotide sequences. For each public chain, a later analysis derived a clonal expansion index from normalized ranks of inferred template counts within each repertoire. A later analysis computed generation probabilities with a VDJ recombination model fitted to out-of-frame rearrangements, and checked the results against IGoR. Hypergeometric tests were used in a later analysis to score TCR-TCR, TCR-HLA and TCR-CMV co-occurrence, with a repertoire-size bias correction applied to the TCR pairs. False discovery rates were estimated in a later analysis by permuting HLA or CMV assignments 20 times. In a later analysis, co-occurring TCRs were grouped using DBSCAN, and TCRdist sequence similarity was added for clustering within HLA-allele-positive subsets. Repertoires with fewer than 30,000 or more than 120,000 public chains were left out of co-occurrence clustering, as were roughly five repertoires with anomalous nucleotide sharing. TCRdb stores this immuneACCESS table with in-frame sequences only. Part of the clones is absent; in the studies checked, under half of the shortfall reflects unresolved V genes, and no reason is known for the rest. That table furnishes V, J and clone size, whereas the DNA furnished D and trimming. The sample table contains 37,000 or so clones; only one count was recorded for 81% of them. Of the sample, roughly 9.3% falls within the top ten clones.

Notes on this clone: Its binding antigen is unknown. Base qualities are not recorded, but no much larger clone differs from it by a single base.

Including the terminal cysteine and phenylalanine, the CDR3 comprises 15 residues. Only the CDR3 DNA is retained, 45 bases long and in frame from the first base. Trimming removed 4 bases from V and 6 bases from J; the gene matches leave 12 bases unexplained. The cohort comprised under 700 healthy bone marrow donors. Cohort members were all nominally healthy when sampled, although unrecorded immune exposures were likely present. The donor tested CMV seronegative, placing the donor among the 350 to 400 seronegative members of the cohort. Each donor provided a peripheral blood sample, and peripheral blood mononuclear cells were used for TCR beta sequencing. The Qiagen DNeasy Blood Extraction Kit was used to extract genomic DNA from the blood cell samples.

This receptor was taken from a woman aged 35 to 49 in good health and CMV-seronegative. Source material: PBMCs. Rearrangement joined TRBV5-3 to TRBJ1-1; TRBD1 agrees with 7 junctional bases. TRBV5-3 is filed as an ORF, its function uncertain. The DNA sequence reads TGTGCCAGAAGCCATTTTTGGCCAGGGGGTCCTGAAGCTTTCTTT. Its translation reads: CARSHFWPGGPEAFF.